These T cell receptor beta chains were read from a single sample in a study of shared clonotypes between healthy human individuals. Assay: immunoSEQ multiplex PCR; the TCRdb copy retains only in-frame clones and omits some. The sample has 950,000 to 1,300,000 clones; around 75% are singletons. The source material was memory CD4+ T cells sorted from blood. The receptor source for this set is a man aged 18-30 years in good health. Each CDR3 is given with its conserved first and last residue. The D gene is left open where the match is weak. Some rows have no size entry. The others give once, few or many, or a class for an expanded clone.

CDR3nt | CDR3aa | d_gene | len | j_gene | abundance | v_gene
TGTGCCAGTAGTCAAGGGGTCCGGGGCCAAGAGACCCAGTACTTC | CASSQGVRGQETQYF | - | 15 | TRBJ2-5 | once | TRBV19
TGTGCCAGCAGCGGGGGGCTAGCCAACCCTACCCAGCAGTACTTC | CASSGGLANPTQQYF | - | 15 | TRBJ2-7 | - | TRBV6-1
TGCGCCAGCAGCCAAGACGGGAGAAGGGTCACAGATACGCAGTATTTT | CASSQDGRRVTDTQYF | - | 16 | TRBJ2-3 | - | TRBV4-3
TGTGCCAGTAGTAGAGGACAGGGGTCAGATACGCAGTATTTT | CASSRGQGSDTQYF | TRBD1 | 14 | TRBJ2-3 | - | TRBV19
TGTGCCAGCAGCGTCCGGGACCCCCGAGGGTATGAGCAGTTCTTC | CASSVRDPRGYEQFF | - | 15 | TRBJ2-1 | - | TRBV5-4
TGTGCCAGTAGGGGGACTGCAGTTCTCTATGGCTACACCTTC | CASRGTAVLYGYTF | - | 14 | TRBJ1-2 | - | TRBV19
TGTGCCAGCAGCTTAGCGATGACTAACACCGGGGAGCTGTTTTTT | CASSLAMTNTGELFF | - | 15 | TRBJ2-2 | many | TRBV7-2
TGTGCCACCTCAGGGGACTTATACAATGAGCAGTTCTTC | CATSGDLYNEQFF | - | 13 | TRBJ2-1 | - | TRBV2
TGCGCCAGCAGTAGCGGGGGCCGCACCGGGGAGCTGTTTTTT | CASSSGGRTGELFF | TRBD2 | 14 | TRBJ2-2 | - | TRBV10-1
TGTGCCAGTAGTCGAAGAGAGTATAATTCACCCCTCCACTTT | CASSRREYNSPLHF | - | 14 | TRBJ1-6 | once | TRBV19
TGCAGCGTTGAAGGGGCGGTGGGGCGGGAGACCCAGTACTTC | CSVEGAVGRETQYF | - | 14 | TRBJ2-5 | - | TRBV29-1
TGTGCCAGCAGCTCTAGCGGGGCGCCGGGCGAGCAGTACTTC | CASSSSGAPGEQYF | TRBD2 | 14 | TRBJ2-7 | - | TRBV7-9
TGCGCCAGCAGTGAGTCGGGCTTTTCGCAGCCCCAGCATTTT | CASSESGFSQPQHF | - | 14 | TRBJ1-5 | - | TRBV10-1
TGTGCCAGCAGTCCCGGGGCCGGGGCCTACACCTTC | CASSPGAGAYTF | - | 12 | TRBJ1-2 | - | TRBV6-4
TGTGCCAGCTCACCGTCTTCTAGAAACAATGAGCAGTTCTTC | CASSPSSRNNEQFF | - | 14 | TRBJ2-1 | - | TRBV18
TGTGCCAGCAGCCGGGACAGGAACACTGAAGCTTTCTTT | CASSRDRNTEAFF | TRBD1 | 13 | TRBJ1-1 | few | TRBV7-3
TGTGCCAGCAGTTTGGAGGGGGGGAACACTGAAGCTTTCTTT | CASSLEGGNTEAFF | - | 14 | TRBJ1-1 | once | TRBV28
TGTGCCAGCTCACCAATCCGACAGAGGAATGAAAAACTGTTTTTT | CASSPIRQRNEKLFF | - | 15 | TRBJ1-4 | - | TRBV18
TGTGCCAGTAGTATTCCGGGACAGGGTCTCGTTGAGCAGTTCTTC | CASSIPGQGLVEQFF | TRBD1 | 15 | TRBJ2-1 | few | TRBV19
TGTGCCACCCGTCGTCCTGGGACAAAAAATGAAAAACTGTTTTTT | CATRRPGTKNEKLFF | - | 15 | TRBJ1-4 | - | TRBV15
TGTGCCTGGAAGGGGCGGCAGGGATATGAAAAACTGTTTTTT | CAWKGRQGYEKLFF | - | 14 | TRBJ1-4 | many | TRBV30
TGTGCCAGCAGCTTAACAGGGGCCTCAACCTACGAGCAGTACTTC | CASSLTGASTYEQYF | TRBD1 | 15 | TRBJ2-7 | - | TRBV5-5
TGCGCCAGCAGCACGGGACAGGGGATTAACACTGAAGCTTTCTTT | CASSTGQGINTEAFF | TRBD1 | 15 | TRBJ1-1 | - | TRBV5-1
TGTGCCTGGAGTGTTTACGGCTCTGGAAACACCATATATTTT | CAWSVYGSGNTIYF | - | 14 | TRBJ1-3 | few | TRBV30
TGTGCCAGCACCCCCTACGGGGCCAACCAAGAGACCCAGTACTTC | CASTPYGANQETQYF | - | 15 | TRBJ2-5 | once | TRBV28
TGTGCCAGCAGTTTTTCAGGTGAAGCTTTCTTT | CASSFSGEAFF | - | 11 | TRBJ1-1 | - | TRBV28
TGTGCCAGCTCACCAAGCACAGGATCCTACGAGCAGTACTTC | CASSPSTGSYEQYF | - | 14 | TRBJ2-7 | - | TRBV18
TGTGCCATCAGTGAGTCAGGGGCTCCCCGTTACAATGAGCAGTTCTTC | CAISESGAPRYNEQFF | - | 16 | TRBJ2-1 | - | TRBV10-3
TGTGCCAGCAGCCCCTCTGGGCTAAACACTGAAGCTTTCTTT | CASSPSGLNTEAFF | - | 14 | TRBJ1-1 | - | TRBV5-6
TGTGCCAGCAGCTGGCAGGGTAGGTACGAGCAGTACTTC | CASSWQGRYEQYF | - | 13 | TRBJ2-7 | - | TRBV5-4
TGCGCCAGCAGTGAACGTTCAGCGGGGCGATATACGCAGTATTTT | CASSERSAGRYTQYF | TRBD2 | 15 | TRBJ2-3 | - | TRBV10-1
TGTGCCAGCAGCTTAGCGGGGACGAGGGGAGCTTTCTTT | CASSLAGTRGAFF | - | 13 | TRBJ1-1 | - | TRBV7-8
TGTGCCAGCAGCTTAGATATGTCAGGAAGGGGAGATTCACCCCTCCACTTT | CASSLDMSGRGDSPLHF | - | 17 | TRBJ1-6 | few | TRBV11-2
TGTGCCAGCAGCAAATTGGACAGGGATGACTATGGCTACACCTTC | CASSKLDRDDYGYTF | TRBD1 | 15 | TRBJ1-2 | - | TRBV27
TGTGCCAGCAGCTTGGAGCCCAGGCCGGTCTCATACGAGCAGTACTTC | CASSLEPRPVSYEQYF | - | 16 | TRBJ2-7 | - | TRBV11-2
TGTGCCAGCCGGACCTTCCAGGGGGCGGTTCAGCCCCAGCATTTT | CASRTFQGAVQPQHF | TRBD1 | 15 | TRBJ1-5 | few | TRBV28
TGTGCCAGCAGTCCCGGTGGGAGCGGGGGTAGTACAGGGGACAATGAGCAGTTCTTC | CASSPGGSGGSTGDNEQFF | - | 19 | TRBJ2-1 | few | TRBV7-9
TGTGCCAGCAGCCCCAGATTCGGGTCGGAGACCCAGTACTTC | CASSPRFGSETQYF | - | 14 | TRBJ2-5 | - | TRBV9
TGTGCCAGCAGCGTTGGGACAGCCGAGAATCAGCCCCAGCATTTT | CASSVGTAENQPQHF | TRBD1 | 15 | TRBJ1-5 | - | TRBV9
TGCGCCAGCGGTGAGGGGCGAAATCAGCCCCAGCATTTT | CASGEGRNQPQHF | - | 13 | TRBJ1-5 | few | TRBV23-1
TGTGCCAGCAGCCCGGGAAGGCAACAGCGGGGGGCTTACACAGATACGCAGTATTTT | CASSPGRQQRGAYTDTQYF | TRBD2 | 19 | TRBJ2-3 | few | TRBV7-6
TGTGCCAGCAGCACCTCTGGACTAGCGGGGGTGTATGAGCAGTTCTTC | CASSTSGLAGVYEQFF | - | 16 | TRBJ2-1 | - | TRBV21-1
TGTGCCAGCAGCTTATCCGGGGGCCAAGAGACCCAGTACTTC | CASSLSGGQETQYF | - | 14 | TRBJ2-5 | - | TRBV7-2
TGTGCCAGCAGTTACAAAGGGGCAGGGGGCTCTTACGAGCAGTACTTC | CASSYKGAGGSYEQYF | TRBD1 | 16 | TRBJ2-7 | - | TRBV6-5
TGTGCCAGCAGCTTGGTAAAGGGGGCAAGCAATCAGCCCCAGCATTTT | CASSLVKGASNQPQHF | TRBD1 | 16 | TRBJ1-5 | - | TRBV5-4
TGTGCCAGCAGCCAAGCCCGGACAGGGGCCCACGAGCAGTACTTC | CASSQARTGAHEQYF | TRBD1 | 15 | TRBJ2-7 | - | TRBV4-2
TGTGCCAGCAGTTATAAACGGGGCGGGAACGGGGAGCTGTTTTTT | CASSYKRGGNGELFF | - | 15 | TRBJ2-2 | - | TRBV6-5
TGTGCCAGCAAAAGGGGGGCAATGAACACTGAAGCTTTCTTT | CASKRGAMNTEAFF | - | 14 | TRBJ1-1 | once | TRBV2
TGTGCCAGCAGGGGTCACAGCGCTTACGAGCAGTACTTC | CASRGHSAYEQYF | - | 13 | TRBJ2-7 | - | TRBV28
TGTGCCAGCAGCTTTTTAACTCGGGGGGCAATTTGGTACCAAGAGACCCAGTACTTC | CASSFLTRGAIWYQETQYF | - | 19 | TRBJ2-5 | - | TRBV11-2
TGTGCCTGGACCCCCGGCCCGGGAACCGAAGCTTTCTTT | CAWTPGPGTEAFF | - | 13 | TRBJ1-1 | - | TRBV30
TGTGCCAGCAGTCCCAACATCAACGTCCTGACTTTC | CASSPNINVLTF | - | 12 | TRBJ2-6 | - | TRBV28